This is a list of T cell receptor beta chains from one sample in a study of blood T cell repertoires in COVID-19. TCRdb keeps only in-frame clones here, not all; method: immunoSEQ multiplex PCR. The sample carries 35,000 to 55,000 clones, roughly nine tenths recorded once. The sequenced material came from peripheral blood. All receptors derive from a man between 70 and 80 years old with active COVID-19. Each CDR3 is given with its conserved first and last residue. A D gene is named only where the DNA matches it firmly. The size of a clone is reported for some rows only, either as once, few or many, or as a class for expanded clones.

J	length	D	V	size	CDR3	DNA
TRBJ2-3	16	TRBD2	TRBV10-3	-	CAISEGDSGGTDTQYF	TGTGCCATCAGTGAGGGGGATAGCGGGGGCACAGATACGCAGTATTTT
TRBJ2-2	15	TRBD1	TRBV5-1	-	CASFGTGAYTGELFF	TGCGCCAGCTTCGGGACAGGGGCGTACACCGGGGAGCTGTTTTTT
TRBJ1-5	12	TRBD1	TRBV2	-	CADGQGNQPQHF	TGTGCAGATGGACAGGGAAATCAGCCCCAGCATTTT
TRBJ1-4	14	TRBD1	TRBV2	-	CASRWTGRNEKLFF	TGTGCCAGCAGATGGACAGGGAGAAATGAAAAACTGTTTTTT
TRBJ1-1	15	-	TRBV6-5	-	CASSYSSQGKTEAFF	TGTGCCAGCAGTTACTCGTCCCAGGGAAAGACTGAAGCTTTCTTT
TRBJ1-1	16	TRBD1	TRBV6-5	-	CASSYPQGAPGTEAFF	TGTGCCAGCAGTTACCCACAGGGGGCGCCGGGGACTGAAGCTTTCTTT
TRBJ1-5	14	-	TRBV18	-	CASSQGVSNQPQHF	TGTGCCAGCTCCCAGGGCGTCAGCAATCAGCCCCAGCATTTT
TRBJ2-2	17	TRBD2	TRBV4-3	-	CASSHGLAGDSTGELFF	TGCGCCAGCAGCCATGGACTAGCGGGGGATTCGACCGGGGAGCTGTTTTTT
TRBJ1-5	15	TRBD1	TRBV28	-	CASSLGQGRSQPQHF	TGTGCCAGCAGTTTAGGACAGGGGCGAAGTCAGCCCCAGCATTTT
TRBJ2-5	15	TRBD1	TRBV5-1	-	CASSPDRGRLETQYF	TGCGCCAGCAGCCCAGACAGGGGGCGCTTAGAGACCCAGTACTTC
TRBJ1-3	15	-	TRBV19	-	CASSRGHHSGNTIYF	TGTGCCAGTAGTCGAGGACACCACTCTGGAAACACCATATATTTT
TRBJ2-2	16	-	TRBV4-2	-	CASSQNGGGATGELFF	TGTGCCAGCAGCCAAAATGGAGGGGGGGCGACCGGGGAGCTGTTTTTT
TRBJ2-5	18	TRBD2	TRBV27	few	CASSLTPPGGKPQETQYF	TGTGCCAGCAGTTTAACCCCCCCCGGGGGGAAGCCGCAAGAGACCCAGTACTTC
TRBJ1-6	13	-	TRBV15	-	CATSRSRESPLHF	TGTGCCACCAGCAGATCACGGGAATCACCCCTCCACTTT
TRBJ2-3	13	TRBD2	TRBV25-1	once	CASRAGGPDTQYF	TGTGCCAGCAGAGCGGGGGGGCCAGATACGCAGTATTTT